These T cell receptor beta chains were read from a single sample in a study of blood T cells in healthy people across ages. TCRdb re-derived calls from the 5' RACE reads in MiXCR, one entry per CDR3 protein. The table lists 1.5 million or so distinct CDR3 sequences, approximately 42% of them singletons. Sequenced input: blood. These receptor sequences come from a young woman in good health. Each CDR3 is given with its conserved first and last residue. Fields, in order: J gene, D gene, V gene, clone size, CDR3 DNA, CDR3 protein. The D gene is left open where the match is weak. Not every row has a clone size; where given, it reads once, few, many or a size class.

>TRBJ2-3|TRBD1|TRBV5-1|.
TGCGCCAGCAGCTTGGGGTTGACAGGGGGACCAGATACGCAGTATTTT
CASSLGLTGGPDTQYF
>TRBJ1-6|.|TRBV20-1|.
TGCAGTGCTTCCCCGGGACTTTGGAATTCACCCCTCCACTTT
CSASPGLWNSPLHF
>TRBJ2-3|.|TRBV24-1|.
TGTGCCACCCGGAATACCGGTGACACAGATACGCAGTATTTT
CATRNTGDTDTQYF
>TRBJ1-1|.|TRBV27|.
TGTGCCAGCAGTTTATTATCCGTATCGAACACTGAAGCTTTCTTT
CASSLLSVSNTEAFF
>TRBJ2-3|.|TRBV7-2|.
TGTGCCAGCAGCCCCAGGGGGGGAAGACTCAGCACAGATACGCAGTATTTT
CASSPRGGRLSTDTQYF
>TRBJ2-7|TRBD1|TRBV29-1|many
TGCAGCGTTGTCGCAGGGGGAGCCCTCTACGAGCAGTACTTC
CSVVAGGALYEQYF
>TRBJ2-7|.|TRBV14|.
TGTGCCAGCAGCTCCTTCGTGGGATCCTACGAGCAGTACTTC
CASSSFVGSYEQYF
>TRBJ2-3|TRBD2|TRBV20-1|many
TGCAGTGCTAGGTCACTAGCGGGGGGCCCGAGCACAGATACGCAGTATTTT
CSARSLAGGPSTDTQYF
>TRBJ2-1|.|TRBV10-3|.
TGTGCCACAATCGACTACTACGAGCAGTTCTTC
CATIDYYEQFF
>TRBJ2-1|.|TRBV21-1|.
TGTGCCAGCAGCAAAGGCTGCCAGGGGTACTACAATGAGCAGTTCTTC
CASSKGCQGYYNEQFF
>TRBJ1-1|.|TRBV5-8|.
TGTGCCAGCAGCTTGGCCTTTCTGGGGGAAGCTTTCTTT
CASSLAFLGEAFF
>TRBJ2-1|TRBD1|TRBV27|.
TGTGCCAGCAGTTTATTTAGGGGGCTACGACAGCTTGAGCAGTTCTTC
CASSLFRGLRQLEQFF
>TRBJ1-2|TRBD1|TRBV5-1|.
TGCGCCAGCAGCGCCTGGACAGGGGTTAACTATGGCTACACCTTC
CASSAWTGVNYGYTF
>TRBJ2-3|.|TRBV18|once
TGTGCCAGCTCACCATGGCGGGATGGGGATACGCAGTATTTT
CASSPWRDGDTQYF
>TRBJ2-2|.|TRBV3-1|.
TGTGCCAGCAGCCGCCTAACCGGGACTCCCACCGGGGAGCTGTTTTTT
CASSRLTGTPTGELFF
>TRBJ1-2|TRBD1|TRBV24-1|.
TGTGCCACCAGTGACCCGACCGTTGACAGGGCTGACTATGGCTACACCTTC
CATSDPTVDRADYGYTF
>TRBJ2-7|.|TRBV27|few
TGTGCCAGCAGTTTACGGGACACCTACGAGCAGTACTTC
CASSLRDTYEQYF
>TRBJ1-1|.|TRBV7-9|few
TGTGCCAGCAGACCGACACTAAACACTGAAGCTTTCTTT
CASRPTLNTEAFF
>TRBJ1-6|TRBD1|TRBV7-9|once
TGTGCCAGCAGCCGTGGGACAGGGGAATCACCCCTCCACTTT
CASSRGTGESPLHF
>TRBJ1-5|.|TRBV6-1|.
TGTGCCAGCAGTGAAGAGCTCCAAACGGTTGGCGGGCCCCAGCATTTT
CASSEELQTVGGPQHF
>TRBJ2-5|TRBD2|TRBV28|.
TGTGCCAGCAGTTTAGGCTTCGGGGGGAAGTTCGATGAGCAGTACTTC
CASSLGFGGKFDEQYF
>TRBJ1-4|.|TRBV2|.
TGTGCCAGCAGTGGACAGACTCTAAATGAAAAACTGTTTTTT
CASSGQTLNEKLFF
>TRBJ2-1|TRBD2|TRBV12-3/TRBV12-4|.
TGTGCCAGCACCAAAACGGGGGGATACAATGAGCAGTTCTTC
CASTKTGGYNEQFF
>TRBJ2-5|TRBD1|TRBV30|.
TGTGCCTGGAGAACGACAGGGGCCCAAGAGACCCAGTACTTC
CAWRTTGAQETQYF
>TRBJ1-1|.|TRBV12-3/TRBV12-4|few
TGTGCCAGCAGTTTGTTCAGGGGGAACACTGAAGCTTTCTTT
CASSLFRGNTEAFF
>TRBJ2-3|.|TRBV7-2|few
TGTGCCAGCAGCTCAGACGGGTTGACAGATACGCAGTATTTT
CASSSDGLTDTQYF
>TRBJ2-3|TRBD2|TRBV20-1|.
TGCAGTGCTAGAGATCAGGCTAGCGGGAGGGGCACAGATACGCAGTATTTT
CSARDQASGRGTDTQYF
>TRBJ2-1|TRBD2|TRBV20-1|few
TGCAGTGCTAGACGGCGGGAGGACGAGCAGTTCTTC
CSARRREDEQFF
>TRBJ2-5|.|TRBV2|few
TGTGCCAGCAGTGATTGGGAGACCCAGTACTTC
CASSDWETQYF
>TRBJ1-1|.|TRBV6-5|.
TGTGCCAGCAGTGGGGCGGGGAGCGACACTGAAGCTTTCTTT
CASSGAGSDTEAFF
>TRBJ2-1|.|TRBV12-3/TRBV12-4|.
TGTGCCAGCAGTTTGGGGGAGGCCCCACTCAATGAGCAGTTCTTC
CASSLGEAPLNEQFF
>TRBJ2-5|.|TRBV10-1|.
TGCGCCAGCAGTCCTGTCTGGGGAGAGACCCAGTACTTC
CASSPVWGETQYF
>TRBJ2-4|.|TRBV2|.
TGTGCCAGCAGTCAAGAGATAATAGCCAAAAACATTCAGTACTTC
CASSQEIIAKNIQYF
>TRBJ2-1|.|TRBV5-1|few
TGCGCCAGCAGCTTTACAGGACTTTCCTCCTACAATGAGCAGTTCTTC
CASSFTGLSSYNEQFF
>TRBJ1-2|TRBD1|TRBV7-9|.
TGTGCCAGCAGCTTCCGGGACAGGGATTACGGCTACACCTTC
CASSFRDRDYGYTF
>TRBJ2-7|TRBD2|TRBV20-1|.
TGCAGTGCTATCGATACAGCGGGATTCGCCAACGAGCAGTACTTC
CSAIDTAGFANEQYF
>TRBJ2-7|.|TRBV27|many
TGCGCCAGCAGCCCCCGCACAGGTACCTACGAGCAGTACTTC
CASSPRTGTYEQYF
>TRBJ1-6|.|TRBV18|.
TGTGCCAGCTCACCAGGGGGAGGGTCCAGGAATTCACCCCTCCACTTT
CASSPGGGSRNSPLHF
>TRBJ2-1|.|TRBV29-1|many
TGCAGCGTTGGGGATTCCTACAATGAGCAGTTCTTC
CSVGDSYNEQFF
>TRBJ1-2|TRBD1|TRBV15|few
TGTGCCACCAGCCTGGACAGGGAGTATGGCTACACCTTC
CATSLDREYGYTF
>TRBJ2-1|TRBD2|TRBV30|few
TGTGCCTACCAAACTACTAGCGGGAGAAATAGTGAGCAGTTCTTC
CAYQTTSGRNSEQFF
>TRBJ1-1|.|TRBV2|few
TGTGCCAGCAGTGGGCGGTTGAACACTGAAGCTTTCTTT
CASSGRLNTEAFF
>TRBJ1-2|.|TRBV14|few
TGTGCCAGCAGCCAAGATTGGGCAGACTATGGCTACACCTTC
CASSQDWADYGYTF
>TRBJ1-5|.|TRBV6-5|.
TGTGCCAGCAGCCCGACCGGCAGCCCGAATCAGCCCCAGCATTTT
CASSPTGSPNQPQHF
>TRBJ2-1|TRBD1|TRBV12-3/TRBV12-4|.
TGTGCCAGCAGTGTCCGGGACAGTTTGTCCCTTCCCTACAATGAGCAGTTCTTC
CASSVRDSLSLPYNEQFF
>TRBJ2-7|.|TRBV5-1|.
TGCGCCAGCAGCTGGCTGGGACTCAGCGAGCAGTACTTC
CASSWLGLSEQYF
>TRBJ2-3|TRBD2|TRBV5-6|once
TGTGCCAGCGCCGCCCTTGGACTAGCGGGGGGTCCAACCACAATAGATACGCAGTATTTT
CASAALGLAGGPTTIDTQYF
>TRBJ2-3|TRBD1|TRBV10-1|.
TGCGCCAGCAGTGAAACAGGGGTTTTTGGCACAGATACGCAGTATTTT
CASSETGVFGTDTQYF
>TRBJ2-2|.|TRBV2|few
TGTGCCAGCAGTGAAACAGGAGCGAACACCGGGGAGCTGTTTTTT
CASSETGANTGELFF
>TRBJ2-1|TRBD1|TRBV4-1|.
TGCGCCAGCAGCCAAGTACGGGACAGGAATTACAATGAGCAGTTCTTC
CASSQVRDRNYNEQFF
>TRBJ1-4|.|TRBV7-9|.
TGTGCCAGCAGCTTAGTCGAGGCGGGGACTGAAAAACTGTTTTTT
CASSLVEAGTEKLFF
>TRBJ1-5|TRBD1|TRBV19|.
TGTGCCAGTAGTCCCGAGGGACAGTCTAATCAGCCCCAGCATTTT
CASSPEGQSNQPQHF
>TRBJ2-7|.|TRBV9|.
TGTGCCAGCAGCGTAGGGGGTGGGAATAGCTACGAGCAGTACTTC
CASSVGGGNSYEQYF
>TRBJ1-5|.|TRBV2|.
TGTGCCAGCAGCCCGAACAGTGTTAGCAATCAGCCCCAGCATTTT
CASSPNSVSNQPQHF